This TCR beta chain was identified in a study of shared clonotypes between healthy human individuals. Study context: The study drew on two women and a few men aged 18 to 49 as donors.

Germline CDR1 reads MDHEN; CDR2 reads SYDVKM. V dropped 1 base and J dropped 5 bases, with 9 bases sitting between them. This CDR3 spans 13 amino acids. The deep-level immunoSEQ assay was used. DNA at approximately 200 ng, roughly 27,000 T cell genomes, went into sorted-subset replicate PCRs. Authors' processing steps: ImmunoSEQ output held junction-only sequences without quality scores, so filtering differed. Only in-frame clones appear in the TCRdb table, and some are missing; sequencing was by immunoSEQ multiplex PCR. V, J and clone size are taken as reported in that table, and D and trimming were inferred from the DNA itself. The table lists about 1.1 million clones, 75% to 85% of them singletons.

The rearrangement links TRBV28 to TRBJ2-7; D perhaps matches TRBD2 (5 bases). The clonotype comes from a man younger than 35 in good health. Some clones in this sample may be carry-over from other donors' samples. The specimen sequenced was memory CD4+ T cells from PBMCs. Subset defined: CD45RA-negative fraction. This CDR3 is CASSLSGTDEQYF. The CDR3 bases are TGTGCCAGCAGTTTATCGGGAACGGACGAGCAGTACTTC.